These 27 T cell receptor beta chains share one sample of origin, sequenced in a study of blood T cell repertoires in COVID-19. Some clones are missing from TCRdb's copy, which holds only in-frame ones; the method was immunoSEQ multiplex PCR. The table lists 300,000 to 350,000 clones, around 88% of them singletons. The sequencing sample was made of peripheral blood. The receptors were sampled from a young man with active or convalescent COVID-19.

The chain joins TRBV28 to TRBJ1-5; D unclear. The germline V gene encodes CDR1 MDHEN and CDR2 SYDVKM. The germline V and J ends were trimmed by 10 bases and 0 bases, with 7 bases remaining between them. The CDR3 runs 12 residues. This chain's CDR3 is CAIRVSNQPQHF. The DNA for the CDR3 is TGTGCCATCCGAGTTAGCAATCAGCCCCAGCATTTT.

This clone was seen more than once but under ten times. Additional DNA sequences in this sample encode the identical CDR3. The chain employs TRBV5-8 and TRBJ1-2, with TRBD1 matching over 9 bases. Germline V CDR1 and CDR2: SGHTS, YDEGEE. V trimming: 4 bases; J trimming: 7 bases; junction bases outside the gene matches: 11. This CDR3 is built from 15 residues. The CDR3 bases are TGTGCCAGCAGCCGTTTACAGGGGGCGAAAGGTGGCTACACCTTC. Translated, it gives CASSRLQGAKGGYTF.

The chain joins TRBV12-3 or TRBV12-4 to TRBJ1-1; D is undetermined. V was shortened by 6 bases and J by 2 bases, with 10 bases between the two germline ends. The CDR3 length is 13 residues. The DNA of the CDR3 is TGTGCCAGCAGCCTTAAAATCAACACTGAAGCTTTCTTT. Residues: CASSLKINTEAFF.

This clone was picked up a small number of times. This sequence joins TRBV5-5 and TRBJ1-6, with D tentatively TRBD1 (6 bases). Trimming shortened V by 3 bases and J by 9 bases, and 16 bases separated the two germline ends. There are 15 residues in the CDR3. In germline, CDR1 is SGHKS, CDR2 YYEKEE (reference sequence). CDR3 sequence reads: CASSWVGGQTSPLHF. CDR3 nucleotides: TGTGCCAGCAGCTGGGTTGGGGGACAAACTTCACCCCTCCACTTT.

The chain links TRBV18 to TRBJ2-3; 11 positions agree with TRBD2. V lost 2 bases to trimming and J lost 3 bases; unmatched junction nucleotides: 4. CDR3 length equals 16 residues. Germline CDR1 and CDR2: KGHSH and LQKENI. DNA for the CDR3: TGTGCCAGCTCACCAGAGACTAGCGGGGTAACAGATACGCAGTATTTT. Protein product: CASSPETSGVTDTQYF. The full variable domain, its missing parts supplied by reference TRBV18 and TRBJ2-3, is NAGVMQNPRHLVRRRGQEARLRCSPMKGHSHVYWYRQLPEEGLKFMVYLQKENIIDESGMPKERFSAEFPKEGPSILRIQQVVRGDSAAYFCASSPETSGVTDTQYFGPGTRLTVL.

This sequence joins TRBV6-4 and TRBJ2-2, with 9 bases identical to TRBD1. The V segment lost 8 bases and the J segment 3 bases; nucleotides outside the gene matches: 7. The CDR3 is 15 amino acids. CDR1 is MRHNA and CDR2 is SNTAGT in the germline V gene. The CDR3 coding sequence is TGTGCCAGCGGGACAGGGAGGCCTGACACCGGGGAGCTGTTTTTT. This sequence encodes CASGTGRPDTGELFF.

The chain links TRBV11-3 to TRBJ1-1; maybe TRBD1 (5 bases). V gave up 4 bases and J gave up 4 bases, with 22 bases separating them. Germline V gene lookup returns CDR1 SGHNT and CDR2 YENEEA. This CDR3 spans 17 amino acids. The CDR3 reads CASSSHPVGASPTEAFF. The CDR3 coding sequence is TGTGCCAGCAGCTCCCACCCCGTTGGGGCGAGCCCCACTGAAGCTTTCTTT.

V usage is TRBV5-4 and J usage is TRBJ1-4; tentative D call: TRBD1 (5 bases). CDR3 length: 13 residues. V lost 0 bases and J lost 6, with 6 bases in between. The V gene's germline CDR1 is SGHNT and CDR2 YYREEE (reference sequence). As DNA, the CDR3 is TGTGCCAGCAGCTTGGCAGGGTATGAAAAACTGTTTTTT. Its translation is CASSLAGYEKLFF.

The chain combines TRBV7-2 with TRBJ2-3; the D gene is possibly TRBD1 (7 bases). Per germline, CDR1 SGHTA and CDR2 FQGNSA. This CDR3 has 14 amino acids. V was shortened by 2 bases and J by 4 bases, with 10 bases between the two germline ends. The CDR3, as DNA: TGTGCCAGCAGCTTACGCAGGGGGGCAGATACGCAGTATTTT. Translating it yields CASSLRRGADTQYF.

The V and J genes are TRBV7-8 and TRBJ1-5, with D maybe TRBD1 (6 bases). This CDR3 has 14 residues. The germline gives CDR1 SGHVS, CDR2 FQNEAQ. Between the trimmed V and J ends, which lost 4 bases and 5 bases, there was a span of 12 bases. Written as DNA, the CDR3 is TGTGCCAGCAGCTCCTCCAGGGGCCATCAGCCCCAGCATTTT. As protein: CASSSSRGHQPQHF.

V is TRBV21-1 and J is TRBJ1-1; TRBD1, the table's D call, was not compared with the DNA. TRBV21-1 corresponds to a pseudogene. The CDR3 runs to 10 residues. CDR3 in amino acids: CASNTSEAFF. Written as DNA, the CDR3 is TGTGCCAGCAACACCTCTGAAGCTTTCTTT.

This chain uses TRBV11-2 with TRBJ2-5, with 9 nucleotides matching TRBD2. This CDR3 is built from 15 residues. In germline, CDR1 is SGHAT, CDR2 FQNNGV. Losses at the gene ends were 2 bases for V and 4 bases for J; bases not matched to a gene: 5. CDR3 protein: CASSLRSGRSETQYF. The CDR3, as DNA: TGTGCCAGCAGCTTACGTAGCGGGAGATCAGAGACCCAGTACTTC.

In its sample, this clone was seen once. The chain uses TRBV6-6 and TRBJ1-6; D call uncertain. Trimming stripped 5 bases from V and 0 bases from J, with 14 bases between. CDR1 and CDR2 (germline): MNHNY, SVGAGI (reference sequence). This CDR3 has 17 amino acids. CDR3 sequence reads: CASSPVRAGSYNSPLHF. As DNA, the CDR3 is TGTGCCAGCAGTCCCGTTCGGGCGGGCTCCTATAATTCACCCCTCCACTTT.

The CDR3 here is CASSPPGDGYTF. The DNA of the CDR3 is TGTGCCAGCTCACCCCCCGGGGATGGCTACACCTTC. The chain links TRBV18 to TRBJ1-2; the D is unclear. V lost 3 bases and J 6 bases, leaving 8 bases between the germline ends. Germline CDR1 KGHSH, CDR2 LQKENI. This CDR3 region has 12 residues.

J is TRBJ1-5 and V is TRBV29-1; possibly TRBD1 for D (5 bases). This CDR3 has 12 amino acids. The ends were cut back, 8 bases at V and 3 bases at J, with 11 bases in the middle. Looked up from germline, CDR1 is SQVTM and CDR2 is ANQGSEA. Here the CDR3 DNA reads TGCAGCACAGGTGGTAACAATCAGCCCCAGCATTTT. It yields the protein CSTGGNNQPQHF.

The CDR3 bases are TGTGCCAGCAGCTTAGCTTTCAAGCGGGGGGACAATGAGCAGTTCTTC. Residues: CASSLAFKRGDNEQFF. This chain joins TRBV7-2 and TRBJ2-1; 9 bases line up with TRBD2. The trim removed 0 bases at V and 5 bases at J, leaving 5 bases unmatched. The germline V gene encodes CDR1 SGHTA and CDR2 FQGNSA. The CDR3 has 16 residues.

This clone occurred a few times. The CDR3 region is CATSSTTDQPQHF. In DNA form, the CDR3 reads TGTGCCACCAGCAGTACGACAGATCAGCCCCAGCATTTT. J is TRBJ1-5 and V is TRBV15, with D perhaps matching TRBD1 (5 bases). In germline, CDR1 is LNHNV, CDR2 YYDKDF (reference sequence). The CDR3 extends over 13 amino acids. Trimming took off 3 bases at V and 5 bases at J, with 8 bases between the two ends.

CDR3 loop: CASRQQGFTEAFF. The CDR3 region has the DNA TGTGCCAGCAGGCAACAGGGCTTTACTGAAGCTTTCTTT. The V and J genes are TRBV7-2 and TRBJ1-1, with a tentative D call TRBD1 (6 bases). The CDR3 covers 13 residues. The germline V gene has CDR1 SGHTA and CDR2 FQGNSA. V lost 6 bases, J lost 5 bases, and 13 bases lay in between. Filled out from reference TRBV7-2 and TRBJ1-1, the complete variable domain reads GAGVSQSPSNKVTEKGKDVELRCDPISGHTALYWYRQSLGQGLEFLIYFQGNSAPDKSGLPSDRFSAERTGGSVSTLTIQRTQQEDSAVYLCASRQQGFTEAFFGQGTRLTVV.

This clone has only one observation. The chain employs TRBV19 and TRBJ2-1; 8 bases align to TRBD1. CDR3 size: 15 residues. The germline V gene has CDR1 LNHDA and CDR2 SQIVND (reference sequence). Germline trimming cut 4 bases from V and 4 bases from J; bases unmatched to any gene: 6. The CDR3 region is CASSSKDRAYNEQFF. The CDR3 DNA reads as TGTGCCAGTAGTAGTAAGGACAGGGCTTACAATGAGCAGTTCTTC.

The rearrangement uses TRBV28 and TRBJ1-5; 10 positions match TRBD1. V shed 5 bases and J 3 bases; nucleotides not matched to a gene: 16. Germline V CDR1 and CDR2: MDHEN, SYDVKM. CDR3 length: 19 amino acids. CDR3: CASSPFNVGTGDFNQPQHF. CDR3 nucleotide sequence: TGTGCCAGCAGTCCCTTTAATGTCGGGACAGGGGACTTCAATCAGCCCCAGCATTTT.

The chain is built from TRBV15 and TRBJ2-7; D is unclear. The V end lost 6 bases, the J end lost 3 bases, and 12 bases lay between the germline ends. Germline V gene data show CDR1 as LNHNV and CDR2 as YYDKDF (reference sequence). The CDR3 runs 13 residues. Here the CDR3 reads CATSAESGYEQYF. CDR3 coding DNA: TGTGCCACCAGTGCCGAGTCTGGCTACGAGCAGTACTTC.

This rearrangement joins TRBV4-1 to TRBJ1-5; the D gene is possibly TRBD1 (6 bases). The ends were cut back, 1 base at V and 1 base at J, with 8 bases in the middle. Germline CDR1 and CDR2: MGHRA and YSYEKL. The CDR3 has 15 amino acids. The CDR3 spells CASSQGGGSNQPQHF. CDR3 sequence (DNA): TGCGCCAGCAGCCAAGGAGGGGGAAGCAATCAGCCCCAGCATTTT.

The rearrangement uses TRBV10-3 and TRBJ2-5; 7 nucleotides agree with TRBD1. CDR3 length equals 15 residues. With V trimmed by 5 bases and J by 1 base, 7 bases remained unmatched. In germline, CDR1 is ENHRY, CDR2 SYGVKD. The CDR3: CAISRGQPFQETQYF. In DNA form, the CDR3 reads TGTGCCATCAGTAGGGGACAGCCCTTCCAAGAGACCCAGTACTTC.

This sequence joins TRBV30 and TRBJ2-5; D unresolved. CDR3 length equals 13 residues. V shed 0 bases and J shed 5 bases, with 10 bases lying between them. The V gene's germline CDR1 is GTSNPN and CDR2 SVGIG (reference sequence). CDR3 in amino acids: CAWSVQAMETQYF. CDR3 DNA sequence: TGTGCCTGGAGTGTGCAAGCTATGGAGACCCAGTACTTC.

V gene TRBV6-6 combines with J gene TRBJ2-7; D remains ambiguous. V was pared by 0 bases and J by 0 bases, with 12 bases between. The CDR3 is made up of 16 amino acids. Germline-derived CDR1 and CDR2 are MNHNY and SVGAGI (reference sequence). The CDR3 here is CASSYSKPWSSYEQYF. The DNA of the CDR3 is TGTGCCAGCAGTTACTCGAAGCCCTGGAGCTCCTACGAGCAGTACTTC.

Written as DNA, the CDR3 is TGTGCCAGCAGACCCCCGGACAGGTTGGACACTGAAGCTTTCTTT. It is translated as CASRPPDRLDTEAFF. The chain carries TRBV28 and TRBJ1-1; TRBD1 matches at 7 bases. Losses at the gene ends were 6 bases for V and 3 bases for J; bases not matched to a gene: 10. The CDR3 extends over 15 amino acids. CDR1 is MDHEN and CDR2 is SYDVKM in the germline V gene.

CDR3 sequence (DNA): TGTGCCAGCAGCGTACGAGGACAGGGGACCCTCCAGCCCCAGCATTTT. This codes for CASSVRGQGTLQPQHF. The genes are TRBV7-6 and TRBJ1-5, with 9 bases lining up with TRBD1. The germline CDR1 and CDR2 sequences are SGHVS and FNYEAQ. J lost 7 bases, V lost 5 bases, and 12 bases had no gene match. The CDR3 totals 16 residues.